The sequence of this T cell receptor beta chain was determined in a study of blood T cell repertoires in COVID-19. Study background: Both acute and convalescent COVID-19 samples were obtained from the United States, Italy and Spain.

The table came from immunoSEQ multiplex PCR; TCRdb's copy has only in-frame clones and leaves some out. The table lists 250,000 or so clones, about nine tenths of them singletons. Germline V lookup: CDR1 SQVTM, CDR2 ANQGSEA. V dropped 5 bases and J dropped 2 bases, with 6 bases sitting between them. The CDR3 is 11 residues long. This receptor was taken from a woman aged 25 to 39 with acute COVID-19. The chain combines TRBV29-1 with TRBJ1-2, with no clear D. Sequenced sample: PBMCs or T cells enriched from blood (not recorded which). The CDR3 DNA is TGCAGCGTTAGAGGAAACTATGGCTACACCTTC. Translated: CSVRGNYGYTF. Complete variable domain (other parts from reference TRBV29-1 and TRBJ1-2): SAVISQKPSRDICQRGTSLTIQCQVDSQVTMMFWYRQQPGQSLTLIATANQGSEATYESGFVIDKFPISRPNLTFSTLTVSNMSPEDSSIYLCSVRGNYGYTFGSGTRLTVV.